The subject of this entry is one T cell receptor (beta chain). Its cognate antigen has yet to be identified. Per-base quality was not reported, and no clone a single base away is much larger than it. This record belongs to a study of tumor-infiltrating lymphocytes in primary liver carcinoma (dated by TCRdb to 2016 to 2017). Concerning the study at large: Of the five patients, three men and two women aged 30 to 69 years, four had hepatocellular carcinoma and one had combined HCC and intrahepatic cholangiocarcinoma. Roughly 3.5 to 8 million productive TCRbeta reads were obtained per sample, and no significant difference in read depth was found between tissue types. A total of 35 or so specimens from 5 patients went through TCRbeta repertoire sequencing, namely 25 tumor regions, 5 adjacent noncancerous liver tissues and 5 peripheral blood samples. To link TCRbeta repertoire diversity with the local molecular phenotype, the 25 tumor region samples were profiled using Agilent mRNA microarrays. Across five regions of each liver tumor, along with adjacent normal tissue and blood, the study brought together TCRbeta repertoire sequencing, expression microarrays and whole-exome sequencing. Technical replicate repertoires showed high reproducibility, with mean shared-clone rates about 0.86 and correlation coefficients above 0.95. Tumors of the five patients were stage T1-T3 N0M0 with maximum diameters of roughly 4 to 11 cm. Study-level results and caveats: Just about 7.5-25% of top clones turned up in all five regions of a tumor, which suggests spatial heterogeneity among tumor-infiltrating T cells. Repertoire overlap was higher between tumor regions (mean about 36%) than tumor-adjacent (around 17%) or tumor-blood (14%) pairs, consistent with antigen-driven expansion. With just a few patients in the study, the authors point out that the findings should be validated in a larger study. Because only the TCR beta chain was sequenced and unpaired alpha chains were not captured, true repertoire diversity is likely underestimated. Compared with blood, tumors had a significantly larger share of the repertoire taken up by the top 250 clones (p = 0.039). Comparison of CD4+ and CD8+ T cell repertoires was precluded by the use of bulk unsorted samples.

Total RNA and DNA were co-extracted from about 19-30 mg of bulk tissue with the AllPrep DNA/RNA mini kit, without cell sorting. Surgical resection was performed in China between 2015 and 2016 on a few patients with histopathologically diagnosed primary liver carcinoma. Patients had chronic HBV infection and were treatment-naive at sampling. Five spatially separated regions were sampled per tumor: superior, inferior, left-lateral and right-lateral poles, plus the tumor centre. Histology showed that every tumor sample contained more than 75% viable tumor cells. Pieces of fresh tumor and adjacent tissue were cut in half, with one half kept in RNAlater at -80 degrees C and the other half sent for histology. TCRbeta-specific cDNA was reverse-transcribed from 500 ng total RNA using a constant-region primer and ProtoScript II reverse transcriptase. The TCRbeta libraries were prepared through three rounds of nested multiplex PCR following a slightly modified ARM-PCR procedure. The first two PCR rounds used multiplex TRBV1-TRBV30 forward primers with a Cbeta reverse primer, each for roughly 10 cycles. Sample barcodes and Illumina adapters were attached in a final 25-cycle PCR using Deep VentR polymerase. Amplicons of 200-500 bp were gel-purified with a QIAquick gel extraction kit before sequencing. An Illumina HiSeq 2500 was used to sequence the TCRbeta amplicons with 250-bp paired-end reads. As for the authors' bioinformatics: Quality trimming of reads was performed with Trimmomatic v0.33, and paired reads were merged with FLASH v1.2.11 so that full CDR3 sequences could be recovered. V, D and J germline segments were assigned to the rearranged TCRbeta sequences by MiGEC v1.2.1b. Clonotype statistics and Shannon-Wiener diversity indices were calculated with VDJtools v1.0.0. To cut down on sampling bias, every analysis after diversity analysis relied on just the 250 most abundant clonotypes from each sample. Using fastp at Q25 and MiXCR, TCRdb reprocessed the public reads and kept productive beta chains. Rows are combined by CDR3 protein, so each entry shows the most common genes and DNA. The V and J calls, along with clone size, are taken from TCRdb and not from the paper's own processing. The sample table lists 95,000 to 150,000 distinct CDR3 sequences, roughly 69% of them with a count of one. The ten largest clones take up 9.3% of the sample.

The germline V gene encodes CDR1 MDHEN and CDR2 SYDVKM. Its CDR3 holds 15 amino acids, cysteine through phenylalanine. The DNA shown is the 45-base CDR3, in frame from base 1. V has 6 bases trimmed and J has 6 bases trimmed; junction bases matching no gene number 8. The TCR was taken from a woman aged 60-75 years with primary liver carcinoma and hepatitis B virus infection. Sequencing was carried out using liver tumor tissue from sampling region 1. The cell subset or site label for this specimen denotes: tumor region T1, superior pole. The rearrangement joined TRBV28 to TRBJ1-5; 10 bases in between match TRBD1. The CDR3 has the sequence CASRPRTGGSQPQHF. The nucleotides read TGTGCCAGCAGGCCTCGGACAGGGGGGAGTCAGCCCCAGCATTTT.